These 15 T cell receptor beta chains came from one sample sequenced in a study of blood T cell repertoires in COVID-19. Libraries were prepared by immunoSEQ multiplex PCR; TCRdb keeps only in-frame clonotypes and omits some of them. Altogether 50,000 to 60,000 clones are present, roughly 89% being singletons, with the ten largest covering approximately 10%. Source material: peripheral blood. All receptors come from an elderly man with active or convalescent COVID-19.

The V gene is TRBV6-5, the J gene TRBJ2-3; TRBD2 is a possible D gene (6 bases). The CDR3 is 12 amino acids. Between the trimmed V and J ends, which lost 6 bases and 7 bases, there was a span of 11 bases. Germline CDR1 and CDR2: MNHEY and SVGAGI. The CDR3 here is CASRGGVYTQYF. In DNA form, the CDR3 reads TGTGCCAGCAGGGGGGGTGTATATACGCAGTATTTT.

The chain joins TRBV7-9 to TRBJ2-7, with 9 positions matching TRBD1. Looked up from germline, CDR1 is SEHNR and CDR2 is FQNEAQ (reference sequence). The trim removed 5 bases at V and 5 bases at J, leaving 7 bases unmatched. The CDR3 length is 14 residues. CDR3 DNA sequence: TGTGCCAGCAGCCCCCGGGACAGGGCTAACGAGCAGTACTTC. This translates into CASSPRDRANEQYF.

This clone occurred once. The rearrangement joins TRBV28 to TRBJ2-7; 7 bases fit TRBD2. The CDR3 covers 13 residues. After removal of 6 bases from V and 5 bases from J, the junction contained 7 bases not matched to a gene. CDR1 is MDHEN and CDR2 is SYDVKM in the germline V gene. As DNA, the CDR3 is TGTGCCAGCAGCATTCAGGGAGGGGACGAGCAGTACTTC. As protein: CASSIQGGDEQYF.

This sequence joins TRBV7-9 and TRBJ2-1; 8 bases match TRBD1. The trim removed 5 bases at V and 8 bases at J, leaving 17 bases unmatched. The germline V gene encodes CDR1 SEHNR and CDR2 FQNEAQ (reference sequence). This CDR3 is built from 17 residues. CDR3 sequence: CASSQNPGLGQGDEQFF. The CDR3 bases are TGTGCCAGCAGCCAGAATCCGGGCCTAGGACAGGGCGATGAGCAGTTCTTC.

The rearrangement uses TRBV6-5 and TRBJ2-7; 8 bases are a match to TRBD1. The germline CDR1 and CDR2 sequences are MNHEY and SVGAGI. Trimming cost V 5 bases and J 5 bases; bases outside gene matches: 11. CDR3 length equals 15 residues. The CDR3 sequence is CASSPLMTGANEQYF. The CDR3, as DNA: TGTGCCAGCAGTCCTCTTATGACAGGGGCTAACGAGCAGTACTTC.

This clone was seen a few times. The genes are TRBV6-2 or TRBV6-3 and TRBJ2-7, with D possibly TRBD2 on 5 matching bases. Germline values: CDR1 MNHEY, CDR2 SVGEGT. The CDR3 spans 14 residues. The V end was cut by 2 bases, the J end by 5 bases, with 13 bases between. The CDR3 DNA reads TGTGCCAGCAGTTACCCCTCTCGGGGTGACGAGCAGTACTTC. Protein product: CASSYPSRGDEQYF.

CDR3 loop: CASSLLVGTGGADTQYF. The DNA of the CDR3 is TGTGCCAGCAGCTTATTGGTCGGGACAGGGGGCGCAGATACGCAGTATTTT. The V gene is TRBV7-9, the J gene TRBJ2-3; 12 positions agree with TRBD1. The CDR3 has 17 residues. J was trimmed by 4 bases and V by 2 bases; bases with no gene match: 7. Germline CDR1 SEHNR, CDR2 FQNEAQ (reference sequence).

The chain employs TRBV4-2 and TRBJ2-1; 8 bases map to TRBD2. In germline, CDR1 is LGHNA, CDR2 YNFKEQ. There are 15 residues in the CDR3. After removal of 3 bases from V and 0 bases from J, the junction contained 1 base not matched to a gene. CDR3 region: CASSQAGGSYNEQFF. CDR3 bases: TGTGCCAGCAGCCAGGCGGGGGGCTCCTACAATGAGCAGTTCTTC.

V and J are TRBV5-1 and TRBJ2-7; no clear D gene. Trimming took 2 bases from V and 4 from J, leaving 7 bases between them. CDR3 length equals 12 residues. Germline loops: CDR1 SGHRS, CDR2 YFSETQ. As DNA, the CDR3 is TGCGCCAGCAGCTTCACCGGGTACGAGCAGTACTTC. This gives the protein CASSFTGYEQYF.

The CDR3 sequence: CASTLGDYGYTF. The CDR3 coding sequence is TGTGCCAGTACTCTCGGGGACTATGGCTACACCTTC. The V and J genes are TRBV19 and TRBJ1-2; no clear D. CDR1 LNHDA and CDR2 SQIVND come from the germline V gene (reference sequence). This CDR3 contains 12 residues. V was cut by 7 bases and J by 3 bases, with 9 bases left in between.

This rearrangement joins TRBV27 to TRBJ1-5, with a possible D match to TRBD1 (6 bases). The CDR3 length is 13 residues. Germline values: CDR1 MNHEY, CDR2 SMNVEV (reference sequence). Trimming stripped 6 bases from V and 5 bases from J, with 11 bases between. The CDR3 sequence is CASSGQRYQPQHF. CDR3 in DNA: TGTGCCAGCAGCGGACAGCGATATCAGCCCCAGCATTTT.

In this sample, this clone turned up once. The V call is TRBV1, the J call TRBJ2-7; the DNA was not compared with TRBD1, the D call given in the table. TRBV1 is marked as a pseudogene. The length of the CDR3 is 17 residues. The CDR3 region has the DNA TGCACCAGCAGCCAAGTGGGGACACACGCTAATTTCTACGAGCAGTACTTC. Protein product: CTSSQVGTHANFYEQYF.

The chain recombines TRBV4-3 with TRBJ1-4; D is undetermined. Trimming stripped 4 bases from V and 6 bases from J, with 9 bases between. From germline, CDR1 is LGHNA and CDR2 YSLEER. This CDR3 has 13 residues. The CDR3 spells CASSRNLDEKLFF. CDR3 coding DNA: TGCGCCAGCAGCCGAAATTTAGATGAAAAACTGTTTTTT.

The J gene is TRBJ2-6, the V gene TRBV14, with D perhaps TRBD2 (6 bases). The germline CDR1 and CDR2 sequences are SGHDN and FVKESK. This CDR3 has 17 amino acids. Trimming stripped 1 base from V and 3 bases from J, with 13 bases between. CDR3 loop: CASSQAWGEIGANVLTF. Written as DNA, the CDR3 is TGTGCCAGCAGCCAAGCCTGGGGGGAAATTGGGGCCAACGTCCTGACTTTC.

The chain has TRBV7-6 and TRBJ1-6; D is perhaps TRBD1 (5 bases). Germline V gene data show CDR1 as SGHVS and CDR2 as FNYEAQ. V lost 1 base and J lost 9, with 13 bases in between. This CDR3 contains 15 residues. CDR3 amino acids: CASSLDRGEGSPLHF. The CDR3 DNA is TGTGCCAGCAGCTTAGATCGGGGGGAAGGTTCACCCCTCCACTTT.